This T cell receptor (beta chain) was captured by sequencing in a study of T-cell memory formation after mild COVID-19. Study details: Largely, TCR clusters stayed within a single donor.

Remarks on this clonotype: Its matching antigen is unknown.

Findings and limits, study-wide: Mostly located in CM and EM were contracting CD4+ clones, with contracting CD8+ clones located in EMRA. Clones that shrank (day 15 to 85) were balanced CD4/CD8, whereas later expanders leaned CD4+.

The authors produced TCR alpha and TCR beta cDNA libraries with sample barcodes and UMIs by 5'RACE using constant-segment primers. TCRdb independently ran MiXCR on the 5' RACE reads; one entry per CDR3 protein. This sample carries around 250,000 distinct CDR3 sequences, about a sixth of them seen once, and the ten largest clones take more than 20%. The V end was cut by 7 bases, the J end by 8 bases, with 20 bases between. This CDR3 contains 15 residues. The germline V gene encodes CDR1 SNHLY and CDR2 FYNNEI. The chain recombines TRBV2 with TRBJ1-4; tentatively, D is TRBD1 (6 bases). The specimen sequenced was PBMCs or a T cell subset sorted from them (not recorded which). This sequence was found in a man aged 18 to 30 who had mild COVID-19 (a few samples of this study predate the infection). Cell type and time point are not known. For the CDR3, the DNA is TGTGCCAGCACCAAAGGGGTGACAGGAAGGGAAAAACTGTTTTTT. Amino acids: CASTKGVTGREKLFF.